This TCR beta chain was captured by sequencing in a study of shared clonotypes between healthy human individuals. Worth noting for this clone: The antigen is not known.

The data were produced by immunoSEQ multiplex PCR, yet TCRdb's version contains in-frame clones alone and is incomplete. Of 2 million to 2.5 million clones in the sample, roughly 94% were seen once. With 3 bases clipped from V and 4 bases from J, the junction kept 0 bases outside the gene matches. Per germline, CDR1 ENHRY and CDR2 SYGVKD. The CDR3 is 13 residues long. CD8 cells regarded as naive lacked CD45RO, were positively chosen for CCR7, and omitted terminally differentiated effector memory CD45RA+ cells. Findings and limits, study-wide: Expectations were that clonotype sharing among donors would be affected by sequencing depth. Non-shared clonotypes displayed generation probabilities falling below those of clonotypes present in all four donors. For naive CD4 cells, roughly 5.5% of clonotypes were shared across a few donors.

The sample taken for sequencing was naive CD8+ T cells sorted from blood. The source is a man aged 18 to 35 in good health. This rearrangement joins TRBV10-3 to TRBJ2-3; 8 bases match TRBD2. The CDR3: CAISDSGADTQYF. The CDR3 nucleotides read TGTGCCATCAGTGATAGCGGGGCAGATACGCAGTATTTT.